Listed below are T cell receptor beta chains from one sample, sequenced in a study of blood T cell repertoires in COVID-19. Clones were read by immunoSEQ multiplex PCR, and TCRdb kept only the in-frame ones, dropping some. The table has approximately 280,000 clones, 86% seen once; the top ten hold around 2.1%. Sequencing was done on a sample of peripheral blood. These receptors were collected from a woman aged 30 to 39 who had recovered from COVID-19. Each CDR3 is given with its conserved first and last residue. D genes are given only for firm matches. Not every row has a clone size; where given, it reads once, few, many or a size class.

once	TRBD1	14	TRBV30	TRBJ1-6	TGTGCCTGGAGTCCTGGGACAGCGGGCTCACCCCTCCACTTT	CAWSPGTAGSPLHF
NA	TRBD2	12	TRBV14	TRBJ2-1	TGTGCCACCGGGGACTACTACAATGAGCAGTTCTTC	CATGDYYNEQFF
NA	NA	15	TRBV4-1	TRBJ1-3	TGCGCCAGCAGCCGCACTACAGGGACAGGAAACACCATATATTTT	CASSRTTGTGNTIYF
NA	NA	16	TRBV3-1/TRBV3-2	TRBJ2-2	TGTGCCAGCAGCCAAGAGGGGAAGGGGCGTAGCGGGGAGCTGTTTTTT	CASSQEGKGRSGELFF
NA	NA	13	TRBV5-4	TRBJ2-5	TGTGCCAGCAGCTTGGGAGGGCCCGAGACCCAGTACTTC	CASSLGGPETQYF
NA	TRBD2	15	TRBV4-1	TRBJ2-1	TGCGCCAGCAGCCAAGTGGCGGGAGGGTACAATGAGCAGTTCTTC	CASSQVAGGYNEQFF
NA	NA	16	TRBV4-2	TRBJ1-3	TGTGCCAGCAGCCAAGATGATGGGGGGACCCGAAACACCATATATTTT	CASSQDDGGTRNTIYF
NA	NA	14	TRBV27	TRBJ1-5	TGTGCCAGCAGTCAACGGGGATTCAATCAGCCCCAGCATTTT	CASSQRGFNQPQHF
NA	NA	13	TRBV30	TRBJ1-1	TGTGCCTGGAGTGTACTTCTGAACACTGAAGCTTTCTTT	CAWSVLLNTEAFF
NA	TRBD2	13	TRBV7-9	TRBJ2-7	TGTGCCAGCAGCCCCACGGCGGGGGTCGAGCAGTACTTC	CASSPTAGVEQYF
NA	NA	14	TRBV12-5	TRBJ2-2	TGTGCTAGTGGTTTGGGAGGAATCGCCGGGGAGCTGTTTTTT	CASGLGGIAGELFF
NA	NA	11	TRBV6-5	TRBJ1-1	TGTGCCAGCAGCCGGGAGGAGGTCGCTTTCTTT	CASSREEVAFF
few	TRBD1	14	TRBV10-1	TRBJ2-7	TGCGCCAGCAGTGGACAGGGAGAACCCTACGAGCAGTACTTC	CASSGQGEPYEQYF
NA	TRBD1	17	TRBV18	TRBJ1-6	TGTGCCAGCTCATCAGGGGTTCCCGGGACAGCTAATTCACCCCTCCACTTT	CASSSGVPGTANSPLHF
NA	NA	13	TRBV24-1	TRBJ2-2	TGTGCCATACACGCACCGAACACCGGGGAGCTGTTTTTT	CAIHAPNTGELFF
NA	NA	15	TRBV2	TRBJ1-5	TGTGCCAGCAGTGAAGCTCAGGGGAACAATCAGCCCCAGCATTTT	CASSEAQGNNQPQHF
NA	TRBD2	13	TRBV15	TRBJ2-5	TGTGCCACCAGCAGATGGGGGGGAGAGACCCAGTACTTC	CATSRWGGETQYF
once	TRBD1	15	TRBV30	TRBJ2-7	TGTGCCTGGAGCTTCACAGGGGGTCTGTCCTACGAGCAGTACTTC	CAWSFTGGLSYEQYF
NA	NA	15	TRBV5-1	TRBJ2-1	TGCGCCAGCAGCTTGTTGGAGGGAGTTAAGGTAGAGCAGTTCTTC	CASSLLEGVKVEQFF
NA	NA	14	TRBV7-2	TRBJ1-1	TGTGCCAGCAGCTTCGACGGGACAAGCGGAGAAGCTTTCTTT	CASSFDGTSGEAFF